The 14 T cell receptor beta chains reported below all come from one sample, sequenced in a study of cytomegalovirus exposure and HLA in healthy donors. Sequencing used immunoSEQ multiplex PCR; TCRdb keeps in-frame clones, though not all of them. The sample carries approximately 190,000 clones, approximately 88% recorded once. The sample consisted of PBMCs. These receptors were collected from a young man in good health and CMV-seropositive.

This clone was detected once. The chain is built from TRBV5-6 and TRBJ2-7, with D possibly being TRBD1 (6 bases). The CDR3 extends over 15 amino acids. CDR1 is SGHDT and CDR2 is YYEEEE in the germline V gene. Trimming removed 0 bases from V and 3 bases from J, with 13 bases in between. The CDR3 loop reads CASSLEAGVGYEQYF. The CDR3, as DNA: TGTGCCAGCAGCTTGGAGGCAGGGGTAGGCTACGAGCAGTACTTC.

The chain is built from TRBV6-5 and TRBJ1-2; 8 nucleotides agree with TRBD1. The CDR3 extends over 15 amino acids. J was trimmed by 4 bases and V by 2 bases; bases with no gene match: 6. Germline V lookup: CDR1 MNHEY, CDR2 SVGAGI. The CDR3 DNA follows: TGTGCCAGCAGTTACGTAACAGGGGGATCCTATGGCTACACCTTC. Residues: CASSYVTGGSYGYTF.

The rearrangement joins TRBV12-5 to TRBJ2-1; D is undetermined. With 2 bases removed from V and 7 bases from J, the gap between germline ends came to 9 bases. Germline V gene sequence: CDR1 LGHNT, CDR2 FRNRAP. The CDR3 is 13 residues long. This CDR3 is CASGLTLRNEQFF. The CDR3 DNA reads TGTGCTAGTGGTTTGACCCTGAGGAATGAGCAGTTCTTC. The full variable domain, its missing parts supplied by reference TRBV12-5 and TRBJ2-1, is DARVTQTPRHKVTEMGQEVTMRCQPILGHNTVFWYRQTMMQGLELLAYFRNRAPLDDSGMPKDRFSAEMPDATLATLKIQPSEPRDSAVYFCASGLTLRNEQFFGPGTRLTVL.

As regards this clone: The sample holds other DNA sequences that translate to the same CDR3. The chain is built from TRBV29-1 and TRBJ1-1; 11 nucleotides line up with TRBD1. CDR3 length: 13 amino acids. Germline-derived CDR1 and CDR2 are SQVTM and ANQGSEA. V shed 7 bases and J 2 bases; nucleotides not matched to a gene: 3. CDR3 in amino acids: CSAGTGGNTEAFF. The CDR3 DNA sequence: TGCAGCGCCGGGACAGGGGGTAACACTGAAGCTTTCTTT. The complete variable domain, with remaining parts taken from reference TRBV29-1 and TRBJ1-1, reads SAVISQKPSRDICQRGTSLTIQCQVDSQVTMMFWYRQQPGQSLTLIATANQGSEATYESGFVIDKFPISRPNLTFSTLTVSNMSPEDSSIYLCSAGTGGNTEAFFGQGTRLTVV.

The chain joins TRBV6-1 to TRBJ1-1; D gene ambiguous. V lost 3 bases, J lost 3 bases, and 8 bases lay in between. CDR1 is MNHNS and CDR2 is SASEGT in the germline V gene. This CDR3 region has 13 residues. The CDR3 nucleotides are TGTGCCAGCAGTGAGCAGCGTTACACTGAAGCTTTCTTT. Translating gives CASSEQRYTEAFF.

CDR3 nucleotide sequence: TGTGCCAGCAGCGTAGCTGAGGGCTCCTATGGCTACACCTTC. This sequence encodes CASSVAEGSYGYTF. The gene calls are TRBV9 and TRBJ1-2; D unresolved. Germline V gene sequence: CDR1 SGDLS, CDR2 YYNGEE. This CDR3 is built from 14 residues. V was pared by 0 bases and J by 4 bases, with 10 bases between.

The chain couples TRBV5-8 to TRBJ2-5; TRBD2 matches 7 bases. Germline V gene lookup returns CDR1 SGHTS and CDR2 YDEGEE. CDR3 length equals 17 residues. Trimming removed 0 bases from V and 3 bases from J; junction bases left unmatched: 11. CDR3 protein: CASSLVLAVLKEETQYF. DNA of the CDR3: TGTGCCAGCAGCTTGGTTCTAGCGGTACTGAAAGAAGAGACCCAGTACTTC.

This chain joins TRBV7-9 and TRBJ2-3; a weak D match, TRBD1 (6 bases). Trimming pared 6 bases from V and 0 bases from J, leaving 10 bases between. This CDR3 comprises 14 residues. CDR1 and CDR2 (germline): SEHNR, FQNEAQ (reference sequence). The CDR3 nucleotides are TGTGCCAGCAGGTGGACAGCTAGCACAGATACGCAGTATTTT. Residues: CASRWTASTDTQYF.

The chain carries TRBV5-4 and TRBJ1-2, with a weak D call TRBD1 (5 bases). Germline CDR1 reads SGHNT; CDR2 reads YYREEE (reference sequence). The V and J ends lost 4 bases and 8 bases respectively, with 18 bases between them. The CDR3 runs 14 residues. CDR3 nucleotide sequence: TGTGCCAGCAGCGGGGAATGGGAGGGGCGAGGCTACACCTTC. Its translation is CASSGEWEGRGYTF.

DNA of the CDR3: TGTGCCAGCAGTTGGGACAAGAACTATGGCTACACCTTC. As protein: CASSWDKNYGYTF. The rearrangement links TRBV28 to TRBJ1-2; maybe TRBD1 (6 bases). CDR1 is MDHEN and CDR2 is SYDVKM in the germline V gene. CDR3 length: 13 residues. Trimming removed 4 bases at V and 2 bases at J, with 8 bases between.

The V call is TRBV5-1, the J call TRBJ2-1; TRBD2 might be the D (6 bases). Germline lookup yields CDR1 SGHRS and CDR2 YFSETQ. Trimming left V 4 bases short and J 6 bases short, with 17 bases between. There are 15 residues in the CDR3. CDR3 bases: TGCGCCAGCAGCCCCGGGACTCAACCCTTCAATGAGCAGTTCTTC. Protein: CASSPGTQPFNEQFF. Drawing the rest from reference TRBV5-1 and TRBJ2-1, the complete variable domain is KAGVTQTPRYLIKTRGQQVTLSCSPISGHRSVSWYQQTPGQGLQFLFEYFSETQRNKGNFPGRFSGRQFSNSRSEMNVSTLELGDSALYLCASSPGTQPFNEQFFGPGTRLTVL.

The chain carries TRBV28 and TRBJ2-2, with 7 bases lining up with TRBD2. Germline lookup yields CDR1 MDHEN and CDR2 SYDVKM. The CDR3 has 16 amino acids. V lost 6 bases, J lost 6 bases, and 13 bases stayed unmatched. CDR3 bases: TGTGCCAGCAGCTCCCCTAGGCGGGAGTACCCCGGGGAGCTGTTTTTT. Its protein product is CASSSPRREYPGELFF.

J is TRBJ1-5 and V is TRBV11-2; the match to TRBD1 covers 8 bases. Germline V gene data show CDR1 as SGHAT and CDR2 as FQNNGV. The V gene end was trimmed by 0 bases and the J gene end by 6 bases; junction bases not matched to a gene: 7. The CDR3 extends over 16 amino acids. CDR3 DNA sequence: TGTGCCAGCAGCTTAGATGGCAGGGGGCAGATTCAGCCCCAGCATTTT. Protein sequence: CASSLDGRGQIQPQHF.

This chain uses TRBV28 with TRBJ2-7; D is perhaps TRBD1 (6 bases). Per germline, CDR1 MDHEN and CDR2 SYDVKM. The CDR3 has 15 residues. V lost 4 bases and J lost 4, with 17 bases in between. The CDR3 DNA is TGTGCCAGCAGTTATAGGTCAGGGGCAGGTTACGAGCAGTACTTC. This translates into CASSYRSGAGYEQYF. Combining the CDR3 with reference TRBV28 and TRBJ2-7 gives the whole variable domain DVKVTQSSRYLVKRTGEKVFLECVQDMDHENMFWYRQDPGLGLRLIYFSYDVKMKEKGDIPEGYSVSREKKERFSLILESASTNQTSMYLCASSYRSGAGYEQYFGPGTRLTVT.